This T cell receptor (beta chain) was sequenced during a study of T cell responses to AZD1222 COVID-19 vaccine. Of note for this clone: The target antigen is unknown.

Trimming took off 9 bases at V and 7 bases at J, with 21 bases between the two ends. CDR3 length: 15 residues. The germline gives CDR1 LNHDA, CDR2 SQIVND (reference sequence). Study-wide findings and caveats: In all cases, repertoires were sampled only after the peak T cell response. Close to half of all spike-specific TCRs reportedly target regions of the variants that are unmutated.

TCRdb's copy holds only in-frame clones and misses some; the assay was immunoSEQ multiplex PCR. This table has around 140,000 clones, roughly nine tenths appearing once. The J gene is TRBJ1-4, the V gene TRBV19, with a possible D match to TRBD1 (6 bases). The sequence was collected from an adult who received the AZD1222 COVID-19 vaccine. Sequencing was performed on peripheral blood, taken 28 days after the second AZD1222 dose. The CDR3 DNA is TGTGCCAGACCCCTACAGGGCTGTATGGGTGAAAAACTGTTTTTT. It is translated as CARPLQGCMGEKLFF.